Shown below are 16 T cell receptor beta chains from a single sample sequenced in a study of T-cell reconstitution after alpha-beta-depleted transplantation in children. Unique molecular identifiers were built into the TCRbeta library. TCRdb passed the PCR reads through MiXCR, listing each CDR3 protein once. Among about 540,000 distinct CDR3 sequences, about 18% were seen once, and the ten largest hold 2.5% to 3.5%. Sample: PBMCs from the stem cell graft donor, taken from the stem cell graft. These receptors were taken from a human donor who donated a stem cell graft to a child with acute lymphoblastic leukemia.

This clonotype showed up just a few times. The chain links TRBV19 to TRBJ1-1, with D unclear. The V and J ends lost 1 base and 0 bases respectively, with 6 bases between them. CDR1 is LNHDA, CDR2 SQIVND, per germline (reference sequence). The CDR3 runs 14 residues. The CDR3 reads CASSIGTLNTEAFF. The CDR3 DNA reads TGTGCCAGTAGTATAGGGACCCTGAACACTGAAGCTTTCTTT.

This clonotype was recorded at least ten times. The rearrangement links TRBV5-1 to TRBJ1-2; D might be TRBD1 (5 bases). This CDR3 is 12 amino acids long. Trimming pared 4 bases from V and 4 bases from J, leaving 8 bases between. Germline V gene sequence: CDR1 SGHRS, CDR2 YFSETQ. CDR3 region: CASSPGTYGYTF. DNA of the CDR3: TGCGCCAGCAGCCCTGGGACCTATGGCTACACCTTC.

As to this clonotype: A read error may account for a junction end that differs from germline. The chain uses TRBV13 and TRBJ2-1, with D possibly TRBD1 on 6 matching bases. The length of the CDR3 is 14 residues. CDR1 and CDR2 (germline): PRHDT, FYEKMQ (reference sequence). The CDR3 is CASILVTGYNEQFF. In nucleotides, the CDR3 is TGTGCCAGCATCTTAGTGACAGGTTACAATGAGCAGTTCTTC.

The J gene is TRBJ2-7, the V gene TRBV5-1, with TRBD1 as a possible D gene (5 bases). The CDR3 covers 14 residues. Trimming removed 4 bases from V and 0 bases from J, with 11 bases in between. Germline V gives CDR1 SGHRS, CDR2 YFSETQ. CDR3 protein: CASSLRQSSYEQYF. In DNA, the CDR3 is TGCGCCAGCAGCCTCCGACAGAGCTCCTACGAGCAGTACTTC.

The table lists this clonotype with a few counts. The chain recombines TRBV5-1 with TRBJ2-2; 12 bases line up with TRBD1. Trimming at V came to 2 bases and at J to 10 bases, leaving 6 bases not matched to a gene. The CDR3 spans 15 residues. The germline V gene encodes CDR1 SGHRS and CDR2 YFSETQ. The CDR3 coding sequence is TGCGCCAGCAGCTTCGTCGGGACAGGGGGCCAGGAGCTGTTTTTT. Translated: CASSFVGTGGQELFF.

This chain connects TRBV5-1 to TRBJ2-3; unclear D gene. Germline V gene data show CDR1 as SGHRS and CDR2 as YFSETQ. V was cut by 0 bases and J by 1 base, with 9 bases left in between. CDR3 length equals 15 residues. DNA for the CDR3: TGCGCCAGCAGCTTGGCCGTTGGCGGCACAGATACGCAGTATTTT. This codes for CASSLAVGGTDTQYF.

The rearrangement joins TRBV12-3 or TRBV12-4 to TRBJ2-2; possible D gene TRBD1, 5 bases. This CDR3 spans 18 amino acids. V was cut by 6 bases and J by 4 bases, with 24 bases left in between. This CDR3 is CASRPLAGKVSGTGELFF. DNA for the CDR3: TGTGCCAGCAGACCCCTCGCAGGGAAGGTTTCGGGCACCGGGGAGCTGTTTTTT.

This clonotype turned up a few times. The chain is built from TRBV4-1 and TRBJ2-1, with TRBD1 as a possible D gene (7 bases). The CDR3 spans 17 residues. Germline CDR1 is MGHRA and CDR2 is YSYEKL. The ends were cut back, 7 bases at V and 2 bases at J, with 21 bases in the middle. The CDR3 DNA reads TGCGCCAGCACCTTTCGACAGGGAGGAAAAGCCTACAATGAGCAGTTCTTC. This gives the protein CASTFRQGGKAYNEQFF.

The chain recombines TRBV10-2 with TRBJ2-1, with a tentative D call TRBD2 (6 bases). The germline CDR1 and CDR2 sequences are WSHSY and SAAADI. V was pared by 7 bases and J by 0 bases, with 19 bases between. This CDR3 is built from 17 residues. The CDR3 protein is CASTRGTGTRSYNEQFF. As DNA, the CDR3 is TGCGCCAGCACTCGGGGGACCGGGACTCGCTCCTACAATGAGCAGTTCTTC.

This clonotype has just a few counts. The chain couples TRBV7-3 to TRBJ1-1; 10 positions match TRBD1. CDR3 length: 16 amino acids. Losses at the gene ends were 5 bases for V and 5 bases for J; bases not matched to a gene: 11. The germline V gene encodes CDR1 SGHTA and CDR2 FQGTGA. CDR3 protein: CASSLLGWDRGTEAFF. As DNA, the CDR3 is TGTGCCAGCAGCCTATTAGGTTGGGACAGGGGAACTGAAGCTTTCTTT.

The chain couples TRBV7-9 to TRBJ2-1; 7 positions agree with TRBD2. The CDR3 totals 17 residues. From germline, CDR1 is SEHNR and CDR2 FQNEAQ (reference sequence). V was pared by 1 base and J by 9 bases, with 15 bases of the junction left unmatched. The CDR3 DNA sequence: TGTGCCAGCAGCTTAGAAGCGTTCCAGCGGGATTTCGGTGAGCAGTTCTTC. Translating gives CASSLEAFQRDFGEQFF.

This chain uses TRBV5-1 with TRBJ2-7; the match to TRBD2 covers 10 bases. V lost 0 bases and J lost 8; bases outside the gene matches: 8. The CDR3 loop spans 15 amino acids. Germline lookup yields CDR1 SGHRS and CDR2 YFSETQ. Here the CDR3 reads CASSLVTSGDGQQYF. CDR3 DNA sequence: TGCGCCAGCAGCTTGGTCACTAGCGGGGACGGGCAGCAGTACTTC.

This clonotype was counted ten times or more. For the CDR3, the DNA is TGTGCCAGCAGTTCCCCAGCGGGTAGCGGGAGGTATGATGAGCAGTTCTTC. This encodes CASSSPAGSGRYDEQFF. The rearrangement links TRBV12-3 or TRBV12-4 to TRBJ2-1; 10 positions match TRBD2. This CDR3 has 17 residues. V shed 4 bases and J 8 bases; nucleotides not matched to a gene: 14.

This clonotype was seen many times. The chain employs TRBV29-1 and TRBJ2-1; 13 bases align to TRBD2. This CDR3 has 13 residues. Germline-derived CDR1 and CDR2 are SQVTM and ANQGSEA. Trimming cost V 1 base and J 12 bases; bases outside gene matches: 3. The CDR3 loop is CSVEALAGGGQFF. For the CDR3, the DNA is TGCAGCGTTGAAGCACTAGCGGGAGGGGGGCAGTTCTTC.

In this sample, this clonotype turned up a few times. This rearrangement joins TRBV15 to TRBJ1-1, with a weak D call TRBD1 (5 bases). CDR3 length equals 14 residues. Trimming took 1 base from V and 1 from J, leaving 7 bases between them. In germline, CDR1 is LNHNV, CDR2 YYDKDF (reference sequence). The chain's CDR3 is CATSRVGTNTEAFF. The CDR3 DNA reads TGTGCCACCAGCAGAGTCGGGACGAACACTGAAGCTTTCTTT.

J is TRBJ2-2 and V is TRBV30; 10 bases agree with TRBD2. This CDR3 region has 15 residues. Trimming at V came to 3 bases and at J to 7 bases, leaving 8 bases not matched to a gene. Looked up from germline, CDR1 is GTSNPN and CDR2 is SVGIG (reference sequence). The CDR3 region has the DNA TGTGCCTGGAGGGCCTTAGCGGGAGGCATCGGGGAGCTGTTTTTT. Amino acids: CAWRALAGGIGELFF.